This TCR beta chain appears in the sequencing data of a study of OX40 agonist ivuxolimab in advanced cancers. Study in general: Three patients had partial responses: one hepatocellular carcinoma, two cutaneous melanoma.

CDR3 length: 14 residues. Deletions cut 5 bases from V and 2 bases from J, with 10 bases between. The germline CDR1 and CDR2 sequences are SGHVS and FQNEAQ. Generated by immunoSEQ multiplex PCR, the TCRdb table keeps only in-frame clones and is missing some. In the table there are over 45,000 clones, around 74% of which are singletons. Baseline was the first blood sampling point, followed by cycle 4 day 1 and cycle 7 day 1. This TCR was recovered from an adult with an advanced solid tumor such as melanoma, head and neck, liver or kidney cancer. The chain recombines TRBV7-8 with TRBJ1-5; D is perhaps TRBD1 (5 bases). Sequencing used CD4+ or CD8+ T cells sorted from blood, obtained in a trial of the OX40 agonist ivuxolimab. The CDR3 region is CASSPGTGNQPQHF. CDR3 coding DNA: TGTGCCAGCAGCCCGGGGACGGGCAATCAGCCCCAGCATTTT.